This TCR beta chain was profiled in a study of blood T cell repertoires in COVID-19. Study-wide context: Samples came from the United States, Italy and Spain, spanning acute and convalescent COVID-19.

The study drew participants aged roughly 18 to 95 years from under 30 US areas. Cohort placement rested on clinical history that participants reported themselves. CDR3 length: 17 residues. The V gene's germline CDR1 is LNHDA and CDR2 SQIVND (reference sequence). V lost 4 bases, J lost 2 bases, and 5 bases stayed unmatched. Data came from immunoSEQ multiplex PCR; TCRdb stores just in-frame clones and leaves some out. The table has 300,000 to 450,000 clones, 75% to 90% seen once; the top ten hold 1%. J is TRBJ2-6 and V is TRBV19, with 10 nucleotides matching TRBD1. The sequenced material came from PBMCs or T cells enriched from blood (not recorded which). The receptor was isolated from a man between 18 and 29 years old who had recovered from COVID-19. The CDR3 reads CASSTAGQGTGANVLTF. In DNA, the CDR3 is TGTGCCAGTAGTACCGCGGGACAGGGGACTGGGGCCAACGTCCTGACTTTC.